The clone carrying this TCR beta chain was counted at least ten times. What it binds is unknown. The data are from a study of CD8 T cells in ankylosing spondylitis. Regarding the study as a whole: In ankylosing spondylitis patients, matched synovial fluid reportedly showed significant enrichment of disease-linked clones. In ankylosing spondylitis blood, a motif of about 8 highly homologous TCR beta variants appeared characteristic.

Deletions cut 3 bases from V and 6 bases from J, with 4 bases between. The CDR3 loop spans 10 amino acids. Looked up from germline, CDR1 is DFQATT and CDR2 is SNEGSKA (reference sequence). A single record per CDR3 protein comes from TCRdb applying MiXCR to the 5' RACE reads. The data contain around 210,000 distinct CDR3 sequences, around 8% of them singletons. The J gene is TRBJ2-3, the V gene TRBV20-1; D remains unclear. Sequences were obtained from blood, either unsorted or a sorted T cell fraction (not recorded which). This TCR derives from a female donor with ankylosing spondylitis or in good health (not recorded which). The CDR3 is CSASHDTQYF. CDR3 coding DNA: TGCAGTGCTAGTCATGATACGCAGTATTTT.